A single sample is the source of the 8 T cell receptor beta chains below, sequenced in a study of T cell responses to AZD1222 COVID-19 vaccine. Measured with immunoSEQ multiplex PCR; TCRdb has only the in-frame clones, and not every one. The data hold fewer than 130,000 clones, with over 85% observed a single time. This sample comprised peripheral blood, obtained 28 days after the second AZD1222 dose. The receptors originated from an adult who received the AZD1222 COVID-19 vaccine.

The rearrangement joins TRBV18 to TRBJ2-3, with 11 bases fitting TRBD2. J gave up 4 bases and V 1 base, and 7 bases lay outside the gene matches. CDR3 length: 17 residues. Germline CDR1 and CDR2: KGHSH and LQKENI. The CDR3 DNA reads TGTGCCAGCTCACCACAAACTAGCGGGAGTACCCCAGATACGCAGTATTTT. As protein: CASSPQTSGSTPDTQYF.

The chain combines TRBV11-2 with TRBJ1-3; no clear D. Deletions cut 3 bases from V and 0 bases from J, with 6 bases between. CDR1 is SGHAT and CDR2 is FQNNGV in the germline V gene. This CDR3 contains 14 residues. CDR3 amino acids: CASSLLRSGNTIYF. CDR3 DNA: TGTGCCAGCAGCTTGCTCCGCTCTGGAAACACCATATATTTT.

The chain employs TRBV27 and TRBJ1-6; 7 nucleotides align to TRBD1. CDR3 length: 17 residues. After removal of 5 bases from V and 0 bases from J, the junction contained 7 bases not matched to a gene. CDR1 MNHEY and CDR2 SMNVEV come from the germline V gene (reference sequence). The CDR3 coding sequence is TGTGCCAGCAGTGCCTCGGACAGGAGCTCCTATAATTCACCCCTCCACTTT. It encodes CASSASDRSSYNSPLHF.

The genes are TRBV5-1 and TRBJ1-5, with TRBD1 matching over 8 bases. This CDR3 has 14 amino acids. With V trimmed by 3 bases and J by 7 bases, 6 bases remained unmatched. Germline CDR1 reads SGHRS; CDR2 reads YFSETQ. For the CDR3, the DNA is TGCGCCAGCAGCTCCTTTGGACAGGGACAGCCCCAGCATTTT. It translates to CASSSFGQGQPQHF. Filled out from reference TRBV5-1 and TRBJ1-5, the complete variable domain reads KAGVTQTPRYLIKTRGQQVTLSCSPISGHRSVSWYQQTPGQGLQFLFEYFSETQRNKGNFPGRFSGRQFSNSRSEMNVSTLELGDSALYLCASSSFGQGQPQHFGDGTRLSIL.

V gene TRBV6-1 combines with J gene TRBJ1-2, with 10 bases aligning to TRBD1. V was pared by 3 bases and J by 7 bases, with 14 bases of the junction left unmatched. Germline V CDR1 and CDR2: MNHNS, SASEGT. The CDR3 contains 17 residues. The CDR3 DNA reads TGTGCCAGCAGTGAGGGGACAGGGGATGATGTGATACTTGGCTACACCTTC. Translating gives CASSEGTGDDVILGYTF.

V gene TRBV5-4 combines with J gene TRBJ1-1; D remains unclear. CDR1 and CDR2 from the germline V gene are SGHNT and YYREEE (reference sequence). With 0 bases removed from V and 4 bases from J, the gap between germline ends came to 7 bases. CDR3 length equals 13 residues. DNA for the CDR3: TGTGCCAGCAGCTTGGTTAGAGGCACTGAAGCTTTCTTT. Translated: CASSLVRGTEAFF.

The V and J genes are TRBV10-3 and TRBJ2-7; 9 bases fit TRBD1. Germline CDR1 ENHRY, CDR2 SYGVKD. This CDR3 has 15 residues. Trimming cost V 3 bases and J 2 bases; bases outside gene matches: 5. CDR3 protein: CAISETGTGTYEQYF. CDR3 nucleotide sequence: TGTGCCATCAGTGAAACCGGGACAGGGACCTACGAGCAGTACTTC.

The genes are TRBV6-7 and TRBJ1-1, with D perhaps matching TRBD1 (5 bases). Being an ORF, TRBV6-7 has a function that is uncertain. This CDR3 has 13 residues. Trimming took off 7 bases at V and 11 bases at J, with 20 bases between the two ends. The CDR3 region has the DNA TGTGCCAGCATAGCAGGGAGCAGGATGAGGGCTTTCTTT. Its protein product is CASIAGSRMRAFF.